These T cell receptor beta chains were read from a single sample in a study of CD8 T cells in Susac syndrome. From the immunoSEQ multiplex PCR reads, TCRdb called clonotypes with MiXCR, one entry per CDR3 protein. The table includes about 190,000 distinct CDR3 sequences, 90% to 96% detected once. Sample: CD4+ T cells from PBMCs. These TCRs come from a human donor with Susac syndrome. Both conserved end residues are part of each CDR3.

>TRBV2|TRBJ2-5
CASSELAGSQETQYF
>TRBV12-3/TRBV12-4|TRBJ1-6
CASRKGGDNSPLHF
>TRBV5-1|TRBJ1-1
CASSLAGLRNTEAFF
>TRBV4-2|TRBJ1-4
CASSQEGRGRGEKLFF
>TRBV29-1|TRBJ2-4
CSVDKEQGNIQYF
>TRBV3-1|TRBJ2-7
CASSHPGTGFSYEQYF
>TRBV7-9|TRBJ2-5
CASSPEKVRETQYF
>TRBV20-1|TRBJ2-7
CSARETLAPTYEQYF
>TRBV29-1|TRBJ1-1
CSVVGARDRALNTEAFF
>TRBV28|TRBJ1-1
CASSTRTGSTEAFF
>TRBV3-1|TRBJ2-1
CASSPRTTYNEQFF
>TRBV4-2|TRBJ2-7
CASSQVGTGVWYEQYF
>TRBV24-1|TRBJ2-2
CATSQGSGELFF
>TRBV27|TRBJ1-2
CASSLSLTGQGAYGYTF
>TRBV6-6|TRBJ2-4
CATVPGGNIQYF
>TRBV6-2/TRBV6-3|TRBJ2-3
CASSYLRNTQYF
>TRBV20-1|TRBJ2-1
CSARDLNRGRDEQFF
>TRBV5-1|TRBJ1-3
CASRPRGGSGNTIYF
>TRBV7-9|TRBJ2-1
CASSLSLASEQFF
>TRBV7-3|TRBJ2-5
CASSRGGAETQYF
>TRBV5-1|TRBJ2-1
CASSLEGDKFNEQFF
>TRBV30|TRBJ2-3
CAWSMRTGRTDTQYF
>TRBV9|TRBJ1-1
CASTQGPNTEAFF
>TRBV9|TRBJ1-2
CASSVAKTAYGYTF
>TRBV2|TRBJ1-5
CASSPGGGRPNLGPQHF
>TRBV11-2|TRBJ2-3
CASRKPGLYTDTQYF
>TRBV20-1|TRBJ1-1
CSAGRGGLGAEAFF
>TRBV18|TRBJ1-2
CASSPPSGPNGYTF
>TRBV5-4|TRBJ1-1
CASSLVGGLGSTEAFF
>TRBV6-5|TRBJ1-5
CASSSRQASNQPQHF
>TRBV20-1|TRBJ2-1
CSARGDNEQFF
>TRBV30|TRBJ1-4
CAWSQGATNEKLFF
>TRBV7-9|TRBJ2-5
CASSYGLAIQETQYF
>TRBV9|TRBJ2-3
CASTVGGATDTQYF
>TRBV30|TRBJ1-1
CAWIGVAPPNTEAFF
>TRBV20-1|TRBJ1-6
CSATPHTGSDSPLHF